This T cell receptor (beta chain) was profiled in a study of regulatory dendritic cells for organ transplantation. General study findings and limits: Memory CD8+ clonal expansion seemed more limited with regulatory than mature dendritic cells. Naive T cells showed high diversity, memory cells less, memory CD8+ least.

Trimming left V 1 base short and J 1 base short, with 10 bases between. This CDR3 is 15 amino acids long. Germline values: CDR1 SGHTA, CDR2 FQGTGA. CD4+ or CD8+ T cells were sorted as naive CD45RA+ or memory CD45RO+. Data came from immunoSEQ multiplex PCR; TCRdb stores just in-frame clones and leaves some out. This sample has around 20,000 clones, with 74% found just once. As regards this clone: Its specificity is unknown.

The sequenced sample consisted of memory CD4+ T cells from blood. The subset here: CD45RO+ memory T cells. The V and J genes are TRBV7-3 and TRBJ1-1, with a weak D call TRBD1 (6 bases). This clonotype was obtained from a human donor in good health. The CDR3 coding sequence is TGTGCCAGCAGCTTAAATCTAGGGGGGAACACTGAAGCTTTCTTT. It specifies CASSLNLGGNTEAFF.